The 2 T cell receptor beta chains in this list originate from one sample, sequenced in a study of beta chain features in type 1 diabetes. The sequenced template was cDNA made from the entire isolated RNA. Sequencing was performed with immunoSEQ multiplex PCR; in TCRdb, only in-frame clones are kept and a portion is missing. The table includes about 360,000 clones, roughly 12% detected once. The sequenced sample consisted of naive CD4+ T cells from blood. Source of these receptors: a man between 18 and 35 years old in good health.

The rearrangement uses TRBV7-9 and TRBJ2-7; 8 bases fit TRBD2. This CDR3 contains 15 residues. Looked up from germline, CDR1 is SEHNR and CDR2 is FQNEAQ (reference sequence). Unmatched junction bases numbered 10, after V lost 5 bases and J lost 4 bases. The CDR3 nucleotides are TGTGCCAGCAGCCCACCAAAGCGGGAGTGGTACGAGCAGTACTTC. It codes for CASSPPKREWYEQYF.

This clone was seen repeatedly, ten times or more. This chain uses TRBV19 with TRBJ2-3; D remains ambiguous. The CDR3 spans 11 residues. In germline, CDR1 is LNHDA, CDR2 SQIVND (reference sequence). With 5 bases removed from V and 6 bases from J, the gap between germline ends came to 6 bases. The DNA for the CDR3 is TGTGCCAGTAGTTCCCCGGATACGCAGTATTTT. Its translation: CASSSPDTQYF.